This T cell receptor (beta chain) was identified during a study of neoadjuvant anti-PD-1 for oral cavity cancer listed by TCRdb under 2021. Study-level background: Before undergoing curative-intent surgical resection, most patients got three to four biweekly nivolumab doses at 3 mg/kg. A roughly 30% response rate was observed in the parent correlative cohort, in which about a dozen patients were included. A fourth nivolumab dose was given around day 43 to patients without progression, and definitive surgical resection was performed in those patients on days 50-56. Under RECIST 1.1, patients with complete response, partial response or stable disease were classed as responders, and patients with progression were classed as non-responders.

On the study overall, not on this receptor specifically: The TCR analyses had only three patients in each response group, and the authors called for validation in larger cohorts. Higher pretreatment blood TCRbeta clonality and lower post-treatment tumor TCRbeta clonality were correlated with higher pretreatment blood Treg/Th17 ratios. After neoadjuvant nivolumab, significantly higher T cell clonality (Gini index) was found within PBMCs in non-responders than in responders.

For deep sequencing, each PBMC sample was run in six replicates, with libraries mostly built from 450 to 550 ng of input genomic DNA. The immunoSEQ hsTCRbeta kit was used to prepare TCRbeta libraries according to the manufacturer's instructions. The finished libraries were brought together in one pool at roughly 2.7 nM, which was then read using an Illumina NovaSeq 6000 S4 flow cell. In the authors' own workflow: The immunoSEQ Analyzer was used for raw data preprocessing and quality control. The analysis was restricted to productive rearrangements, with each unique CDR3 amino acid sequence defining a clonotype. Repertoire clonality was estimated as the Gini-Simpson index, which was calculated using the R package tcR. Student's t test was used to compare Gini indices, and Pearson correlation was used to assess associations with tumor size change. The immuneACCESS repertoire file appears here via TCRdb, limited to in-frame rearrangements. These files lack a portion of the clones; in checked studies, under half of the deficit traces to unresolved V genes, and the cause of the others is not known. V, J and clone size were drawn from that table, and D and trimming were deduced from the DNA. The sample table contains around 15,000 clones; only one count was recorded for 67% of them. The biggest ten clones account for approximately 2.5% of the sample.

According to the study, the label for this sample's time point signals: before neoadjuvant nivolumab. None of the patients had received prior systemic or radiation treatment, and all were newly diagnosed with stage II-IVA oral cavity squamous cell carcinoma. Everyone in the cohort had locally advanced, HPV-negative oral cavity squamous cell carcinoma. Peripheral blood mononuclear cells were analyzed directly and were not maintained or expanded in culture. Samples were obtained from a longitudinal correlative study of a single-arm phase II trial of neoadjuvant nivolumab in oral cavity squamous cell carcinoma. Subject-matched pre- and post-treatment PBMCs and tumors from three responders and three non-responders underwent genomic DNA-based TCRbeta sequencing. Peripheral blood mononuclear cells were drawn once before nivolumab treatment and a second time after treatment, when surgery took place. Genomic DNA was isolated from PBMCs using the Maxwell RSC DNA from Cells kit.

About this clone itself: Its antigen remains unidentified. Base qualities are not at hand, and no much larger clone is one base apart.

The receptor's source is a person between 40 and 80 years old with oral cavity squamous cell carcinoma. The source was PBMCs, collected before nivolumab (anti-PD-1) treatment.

The DNA is as follows: TGTGCCAGCAGCGTTTTAAGCGGTACGGGAAATGAGCAGTTCTTC. Its protein is CASSVLSGTGNEQFF. The chain is encoded by TRBV9 joined to TRBJ2-1; TRBD2 is a possible D gene, resting on 5 matching bases. The germline ends are 16 bases apart after V is trimmed by 2 bases and J by 7 bases. The CDR3 runs 15 amino acids, cysteine and phenylalanine included. Only the CDR3 portion is preserved as DNA: 45 bases, with reading frame beginning at the first base. Reading the germline V gene gives CDR1 SGDLS and CDR2 YYNGEE.